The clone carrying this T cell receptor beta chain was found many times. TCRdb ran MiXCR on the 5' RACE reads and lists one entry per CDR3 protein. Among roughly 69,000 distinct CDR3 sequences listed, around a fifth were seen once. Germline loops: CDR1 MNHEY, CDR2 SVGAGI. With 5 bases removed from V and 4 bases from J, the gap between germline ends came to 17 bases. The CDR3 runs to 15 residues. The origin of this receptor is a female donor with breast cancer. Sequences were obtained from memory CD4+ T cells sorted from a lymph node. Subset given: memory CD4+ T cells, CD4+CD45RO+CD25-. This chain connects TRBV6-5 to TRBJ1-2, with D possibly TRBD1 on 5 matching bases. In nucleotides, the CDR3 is TGTGCCAGCAGTACCCGGGACGGAGAATCCTATGGCTACACCTTC. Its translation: CASSTRDGESYGYTF.